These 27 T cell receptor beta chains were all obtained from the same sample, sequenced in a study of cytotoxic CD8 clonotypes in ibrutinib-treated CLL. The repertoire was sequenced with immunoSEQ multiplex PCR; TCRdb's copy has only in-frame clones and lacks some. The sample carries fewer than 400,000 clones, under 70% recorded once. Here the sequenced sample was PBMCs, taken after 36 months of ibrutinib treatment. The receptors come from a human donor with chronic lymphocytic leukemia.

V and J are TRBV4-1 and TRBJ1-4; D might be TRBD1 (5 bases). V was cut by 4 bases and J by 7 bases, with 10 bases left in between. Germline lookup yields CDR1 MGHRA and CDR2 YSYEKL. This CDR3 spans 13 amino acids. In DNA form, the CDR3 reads TGCGCCAGCAGCCCCCGACAGAGTGAAAAACTGTTTTTT. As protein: CASSPRQSEKLFF.

In DNA form, the CDR3 reads TGTGCCAGCAGGGAACAGTGGGGAGAGACCCAGTACTTC. Translating gives CASREQWGETQYF. This sequence joins TRBV27 and TRBJ2-5, with no clear D. The CDR3 runs to 13 residues. Germline V gene data show CDR1 as MNHEY and CDR2 as SMNVEV (reference sequence). V was shortened by 6 bases and J by 4 bases, with 12 bases between the two germline ends.

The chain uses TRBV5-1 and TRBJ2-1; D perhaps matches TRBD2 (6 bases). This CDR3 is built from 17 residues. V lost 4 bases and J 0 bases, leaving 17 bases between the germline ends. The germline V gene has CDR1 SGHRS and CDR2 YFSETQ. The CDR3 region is CASSALGSGASYNEQFF. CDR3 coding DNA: TGCGCCAGCAGCGCCCTAGGTAGCGGCGCCTCCTACAATGAGCAGTTCTTC. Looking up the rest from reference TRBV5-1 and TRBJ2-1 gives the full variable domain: KAGVTQTPRYLIKTRGQQVTLSCSPISGHRSVSWYQQTPGQGLQFLFEYFSETQRNKGNFPGRFSGRQFSNSRSEMNVSTLELGDSALYLCASSALGSGASYNEQFFGPGTRLTVL.

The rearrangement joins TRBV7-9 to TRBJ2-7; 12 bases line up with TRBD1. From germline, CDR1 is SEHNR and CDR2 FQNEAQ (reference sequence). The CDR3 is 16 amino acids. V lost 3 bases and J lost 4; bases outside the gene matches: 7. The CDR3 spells CASSLAGTGGRYEQYF. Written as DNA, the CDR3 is TGTGCCAGCAGCTTGGCCGGGACAGGGGGCCGGTACGAGCAGTACTTC.

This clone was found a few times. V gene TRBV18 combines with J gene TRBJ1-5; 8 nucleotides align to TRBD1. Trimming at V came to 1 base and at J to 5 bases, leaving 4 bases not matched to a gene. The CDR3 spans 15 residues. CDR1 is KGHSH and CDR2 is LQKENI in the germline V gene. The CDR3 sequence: CASSPLGQGDQPQHF. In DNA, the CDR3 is TGTGCCAGCTCACCACTCGGACAGGGTGATCAGCCCCAGCATTTT.

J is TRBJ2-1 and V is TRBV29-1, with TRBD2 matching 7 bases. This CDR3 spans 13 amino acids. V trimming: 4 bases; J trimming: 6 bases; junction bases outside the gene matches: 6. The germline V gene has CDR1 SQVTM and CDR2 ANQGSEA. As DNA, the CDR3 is TGCAGCGTTGTGGGAGGGAGGGTCAATGAGCAGTTCTTC. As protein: CSVVGGRVNEQFF.

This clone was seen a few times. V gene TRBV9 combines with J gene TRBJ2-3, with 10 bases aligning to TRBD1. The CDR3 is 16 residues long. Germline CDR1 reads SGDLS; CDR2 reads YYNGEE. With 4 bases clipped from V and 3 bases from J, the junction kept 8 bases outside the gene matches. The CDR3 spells CASSTRTGGLTDTQYF. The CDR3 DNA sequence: TGTGCCAGCAGCACCCGGACAGGGGGTTTGACAGATACGCAGTATTTT.

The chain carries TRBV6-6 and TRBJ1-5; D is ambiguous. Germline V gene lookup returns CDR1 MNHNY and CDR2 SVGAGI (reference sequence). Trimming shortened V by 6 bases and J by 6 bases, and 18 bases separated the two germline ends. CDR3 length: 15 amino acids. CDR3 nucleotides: TGTGCCAGCAGCCCGGCCGGAATTATCAGTCAGCCCCAGCATTTT. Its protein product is CASSPAGIISQPQHF.

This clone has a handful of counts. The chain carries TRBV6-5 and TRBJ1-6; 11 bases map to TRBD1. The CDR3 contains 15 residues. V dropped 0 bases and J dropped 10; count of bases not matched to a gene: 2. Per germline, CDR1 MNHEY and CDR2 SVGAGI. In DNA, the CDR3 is TGTGCCAGCAGTTACTCCTGGACAGGGGGCTCACCCCTCCACTTT. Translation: CASSYSWTGGSPLHF.

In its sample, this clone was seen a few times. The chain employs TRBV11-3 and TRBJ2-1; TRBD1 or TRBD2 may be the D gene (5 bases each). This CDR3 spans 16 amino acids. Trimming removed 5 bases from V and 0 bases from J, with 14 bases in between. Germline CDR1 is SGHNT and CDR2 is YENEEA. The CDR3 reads CASSTGLFGSYNEQFF. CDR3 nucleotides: TGTGCCAGCAGCACAGGACTGTTCGGCTCCTACAATGAGCAGTTCTTC. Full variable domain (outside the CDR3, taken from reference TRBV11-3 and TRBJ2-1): EAGVVQSPRYKIIEKKQPVAFWCNPISGHNTLYWYLQNLGQGPELLIRYENEEAVDDSQLPKDRFSAERLKGVDSTLKIQPAELGDSAVYLCASSTGLFGSYNEQFFGPGTRLTVL.

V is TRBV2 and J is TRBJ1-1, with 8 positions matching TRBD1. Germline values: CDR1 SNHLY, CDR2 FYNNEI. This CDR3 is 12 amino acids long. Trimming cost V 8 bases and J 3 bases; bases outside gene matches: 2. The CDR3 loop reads CASGDRHTEAFF. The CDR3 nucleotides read TGTGCCAGCGGGGACAGGCACACTGAAGCTTTCTTT.

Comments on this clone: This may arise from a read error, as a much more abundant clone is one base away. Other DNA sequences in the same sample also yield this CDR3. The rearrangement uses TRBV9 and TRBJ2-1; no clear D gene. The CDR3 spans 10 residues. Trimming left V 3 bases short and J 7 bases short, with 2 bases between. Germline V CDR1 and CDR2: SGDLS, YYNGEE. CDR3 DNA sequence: TGTGCCAGCAGCGGGAATGAGCAGTTCTTC. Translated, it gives CASSGNEQFF.

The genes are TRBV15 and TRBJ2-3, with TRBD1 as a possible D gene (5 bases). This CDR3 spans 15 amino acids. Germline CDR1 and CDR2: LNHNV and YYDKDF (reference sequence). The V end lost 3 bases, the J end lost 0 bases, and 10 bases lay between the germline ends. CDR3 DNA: TGTGCCACCAGCAGCTTGACAGCGAGCACAGATACGCAGTATTTT. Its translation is CATSSLTASTDTQYF.

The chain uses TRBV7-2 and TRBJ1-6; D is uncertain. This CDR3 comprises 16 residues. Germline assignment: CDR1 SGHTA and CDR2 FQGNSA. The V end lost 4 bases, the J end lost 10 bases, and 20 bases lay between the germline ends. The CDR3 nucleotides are TGTGCCAGCAGCTCCCGAGGCCTCGACGTGGGGTCACCCCTCCACTTT. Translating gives CASSSRGLDVGSPLHF.

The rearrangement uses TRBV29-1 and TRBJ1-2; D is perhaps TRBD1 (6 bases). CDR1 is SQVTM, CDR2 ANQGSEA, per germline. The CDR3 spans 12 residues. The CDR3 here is CTAGTPNYGYTF. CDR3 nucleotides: TGCACCGCAGGGACACCAAACTATGGCTACACCTTC.

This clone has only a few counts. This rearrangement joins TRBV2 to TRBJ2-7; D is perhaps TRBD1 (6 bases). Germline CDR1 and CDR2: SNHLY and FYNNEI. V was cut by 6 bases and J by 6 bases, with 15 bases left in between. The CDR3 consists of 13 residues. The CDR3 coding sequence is TGTGCCAGCAGGTTCGTGGGGGCTCGCGAGCAGTACTTC. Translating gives CASRFVGAREQYF.

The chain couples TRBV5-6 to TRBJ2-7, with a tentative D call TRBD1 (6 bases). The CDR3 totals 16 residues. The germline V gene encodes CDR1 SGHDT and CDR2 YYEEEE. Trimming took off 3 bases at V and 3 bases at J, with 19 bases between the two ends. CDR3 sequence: CASSSVGPGVYYEQYF. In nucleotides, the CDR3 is TGTGCCAGCAGCTCCGTGGGGCCAGGGGTTTACTACGAGCAGTACTTC.

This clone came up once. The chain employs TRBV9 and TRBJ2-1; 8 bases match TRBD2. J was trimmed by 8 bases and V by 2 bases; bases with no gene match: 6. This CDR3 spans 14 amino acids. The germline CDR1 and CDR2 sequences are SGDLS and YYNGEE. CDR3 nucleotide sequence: TGTGCCAGCAGCGTGAACGGGAGGGCCCATGAGCAGTTCTTC. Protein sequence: CASSVNGRAHEQFF. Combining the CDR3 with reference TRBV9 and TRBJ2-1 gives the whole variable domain DSGVTQTPKHLITATGQRVTLRCSPRSGDLSVYWYQQSLDQGLQFLIQYYNGEERAKGNILERFSAQQFPDLHSELNLSSLELGDSALYFCASSVNGRAHEQFFGPGTRLTVL.

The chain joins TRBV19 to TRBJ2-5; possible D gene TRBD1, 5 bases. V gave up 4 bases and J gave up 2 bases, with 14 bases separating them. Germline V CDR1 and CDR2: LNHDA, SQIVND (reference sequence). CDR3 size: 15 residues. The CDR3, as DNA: TGTGCCAGTAGTAACCAGGGTTTAACACAAGAGACCCAGTACTTC. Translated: CASSNQGLTQETQYF.

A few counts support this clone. The CDR3 sequence is CASSESHRTGNTIYF. The CDR3 bases are TGCGCCAGCAGTGAGTCGCACAGGACGGGAAACACCATATATTTT. The chain joins TRBV10-1 to TRBJ1-3; maybe TRBD1 (5 bases). The V end was cut by 0 bases, the J end by 4 bases, with 10 bases between. Germline CDR1 and CDR2: WNHNN and SYGVQD (reference sequence). The CDR3 spans 15 residues.

CDR3 coding DNA: TGCGCCAGCAGCCAAGATCGGCCCAGCTCCTACAATGAGCAGTTCTTC. This codes for CASSQDRPSSYNEQFF. The rearrangement uses TRBV4-1 and TRBJ2-1, with D hard to call. CDR1 and CDR2 (germline): MGHRA, YSYEKL. CDR3 length: 16 residues. The V end was cut by 0 bases, the J end by 0 bases, with 9 bases between.

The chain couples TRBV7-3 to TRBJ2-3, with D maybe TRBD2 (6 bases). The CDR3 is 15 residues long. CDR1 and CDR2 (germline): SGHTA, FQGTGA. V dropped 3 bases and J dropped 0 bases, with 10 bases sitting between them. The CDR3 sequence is CASSFAGTSTDTQYF. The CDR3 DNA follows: TGTGCCAGCAGCTTTGCGGGGACTAGCACAGATACGCAGTATTTT.

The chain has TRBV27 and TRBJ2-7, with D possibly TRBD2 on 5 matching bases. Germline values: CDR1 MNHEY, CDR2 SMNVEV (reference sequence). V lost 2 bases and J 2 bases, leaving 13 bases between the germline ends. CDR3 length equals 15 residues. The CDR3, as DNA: TGTGCCAGCAGTTTAATTGGCGGGCAGACCTACGAGCAGTACTTC. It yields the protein CASSLIGGQTYEQYF.

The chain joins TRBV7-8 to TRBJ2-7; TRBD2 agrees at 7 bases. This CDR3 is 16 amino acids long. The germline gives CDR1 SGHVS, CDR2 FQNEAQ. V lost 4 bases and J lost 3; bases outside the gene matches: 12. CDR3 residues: CASSSSGGRADYEQYF. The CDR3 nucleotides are TGTGCCAGCAGCTCAAGCGGTGGGAGGGCCGACTACGAGCAGTACTTC.

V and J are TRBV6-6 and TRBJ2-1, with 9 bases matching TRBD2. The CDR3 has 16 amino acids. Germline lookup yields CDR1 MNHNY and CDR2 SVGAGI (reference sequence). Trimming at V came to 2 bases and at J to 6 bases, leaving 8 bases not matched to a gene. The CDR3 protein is CASSYGAGGILNEQFF. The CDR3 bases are TGTGCCAGCAGTTACGGAGCGGGAGGAATCCTCAATGAGCAGTTCTTC.

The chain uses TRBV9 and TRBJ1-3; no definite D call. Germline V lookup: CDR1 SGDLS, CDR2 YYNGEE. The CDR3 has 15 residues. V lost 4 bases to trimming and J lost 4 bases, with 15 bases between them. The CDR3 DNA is TGTGCCAGCAGCCCCCAGAGAGGGAAAGGAAACACCATATATTTT. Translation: CASSPQRGKGNTIYF.

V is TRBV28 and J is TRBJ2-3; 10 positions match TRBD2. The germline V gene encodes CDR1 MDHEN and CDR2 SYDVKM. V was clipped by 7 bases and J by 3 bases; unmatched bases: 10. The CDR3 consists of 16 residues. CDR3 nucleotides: TGTGCCAGCAAGGTCGGAGAGACTAGCGGGACAGATACGCAGTATTTT. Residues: CASKVGETSGTDTQYF. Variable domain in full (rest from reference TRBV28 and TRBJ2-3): DVKVTQSSRYLVKRTGEKVFLECVQDMDHENMFWYRQDPGLGLRLIYFSYDVKMKEKGDIPEGYSVSREKKERFSLILESASTNQTSMYLCASKVGETSGTDTQYFGPGTRLTVL.